These 13 T cell receptor beta chains share one sample of origin, sequenced in a study of T cells in Graves' hyperthyroidism and ophthalmopathy. TCR beta CDR3 sequences were amplified from RNA transcripts. Researchers ran a first-round RT-PCR on the TCR CDR3 using the HTBI primer set. TCRdb re-analysed the multiplex PCR reads in MiXCR, keeping a single row per CDR3 protein. The sample holds around 400,000 distinct CDR3 sequences, roughly 25% seen once. Material for sequencing was blood. The receptor source for this set is a man aged 45-65 years with Graves' hyperthyroidism.

This clonotype was seen a few times. The rearrangement links TRBV11-2 to TRBJ1-2; no reliable D call. CDR1 and CDR2 from the germline V gene are SGHAT and FQNNGV. Trimming left V 0 bases short and J 7 bases short, with 6 bases between. This CDR3 has 12 residues. The CDR3 nucleotides are TGTGCCAGCAGCTTAGAATCAATTGGCTACACCTTC. Amino acids: CASSLESIGYTF. Full variable domain (remainder filled in from reference TRBV11-2 and TRBJ1-2): EAGVAQSPRYKIIEKRQSVAFWCNPISGHATLYWYQQILGQGPKLLIQFQNNGVVDDSQLPKDRFSAERLKGVDSTLKIQPAKLEDSAVYLCASSLESIGYTFGSGTRLTVV.

This clonotype has ten or more counts. The chain carries TRBV18 and TRBJ2-5; tentatively, D is TRBD2 (6 bases). CDR1 is KGHSH and CDR2 is LQKENI in the germline V gene. CDR3 length: 15 amino acids. The V and J ends lost 0 bases and 5 bases respectively, with 13 bases between them. CDR3 sequence reads: CASSPPGGFKETQYF. CDR3 bases: TGTGCCAGCTCACCACCGGGGGGATTCAAGGAGACCCAGTACTTC.

This clonotype was picked up a small number of times. This CDR3 reads CASSFSGAGRENEQFF. As DNA, the CDR3 is TGTGCCAGCAGTTTTTCGGGGGCGGGAAGAGAAAATGAGCAGTTCTTC. V gene TRBV12-3 or TRBV12-4 combines with J gene TRBJ2-1; D assignment may be TRBD1 or TRBD2 (6 bases each). The CDR3 has 16 amino acids. Trimming cost V 3 bases and J 7 bases, with 19 bases left between them.

The CDR3 DNA reads TGTGCCAGAACTGGGGCGGAAAGGAGCTCCTACGAGCAGTACTTC. Translating it yields CARTGAERSSYEQYF. This chain connects TRBV7-2 to TRBJ2-7; TRBD1 is a possible D gene (5 bases). The V gene lost 9 bases and the J gene lost 0 bases, with 18 bases spanning the gap. The CDR3 extends over 15 amino acids. The V gene's germline CDR1 is SGHTA and CDR2 FQGNSA.

The V call is TRBV12-5, the J call TRBJ2-5; D unclear. CDR1 and CDR2 from the germline V gene are LGHNT and FRNRAP. With 7 bases removed from V and 5 bases from J, the gap between germline ends came to 11 bases. The CDR3 length is 12 residues. The CDR3: CASASMQETQYF. Here the CDR3 DNA reads TGTGCTAGTGCTTCGATGCAGGAGACCCAGTACTTC.

V gene TRBV5-1 combines with J gene TRBJ1-1; D gene uncertain. The length of the CDR3 is 14 residues. Trimming shortened V by 5 bases and J by 1 base, and 12 bases separated the two germline ends. Germline V CDR1 and CDR2: SGHRS, YFSETQ. DNA of the CDR3: TGCGCCAGCAGTGAGGGCTCCTCGAACACTGAAGCTTTCTTT. Protein product: CASSEGSSNTEAFF. Based on the CDR3 plus reference TRBV5-1 and TRBJ1-1, the full variable domain is KAGVTQTPRYLIKTRGQQVTLSCSPISGHRSVSWYQQTPGQGLQFLFEYFSETQRNKGNFPGRFSGRQFSNSRSEMNVSTLELGDSALYLCASSEGSSNTEAFFGQGTRLTVV.

In regard to this clonotype: At one of its ends the junction is not consistent with the germline gene, which may arise from a read error. The rearrangement links TRBV18 to TRBJ2-1; D call uncertain. CDR1 and CDR2 from the germline V gene are KGHSH and LQKENI. The CDR3 runs 14 residues. The DNA of the CDR3 is TGTGTCAGCTCACCACAACCTACGTACAATGAGCAGTTCTTC. As protein: CVSSPQPTYNEQFF.

This clonotype was counted only a few times. The chain couples TRBV7-3 to TRBJ1-6, with TRBD1 identical over 8 bases. Per germline, CDR1 SGHTA and CDR2 FQGTGA. Trimming at V came to 2 bases and at J to 7 bases, leaving 4 bases not matched to a gene. CDR3 length: 15 residues. The CDR3 nucleotides read TGTGCCAGCAGCTTATTCCCAGGGGGCAATTCACCCCTCCACTTT. It is translated as CASSLFPGGNSPLHF.

This clonotype was seen at least ten times. The J gene is TRBJ2-1, the V gene TRBV2; 12 bases map to TRBD2. This CDR3 has 14 residues. The V gene end was trimmed by 5 bases and the J gene end by 9 bases; junction bases not matched to a gene: 5. From germline, CDR1 is SNHLY and CDR2 FYNNEI. In DNA form, the CDR3 reads TGTGCCAGCAGTATGGGACTAGCGGGTAGTGAGCAGTTCTTC. Translated, it gives CASSMGLAGSEQFF. The entire variable domain, with the rest obtained from reference TRBV2 and TRBJ2-1, is as follows: EPEVTQTPSHQVTQMGQEVILRCVPISNHLYFYWYRQILGQKVEFLVSFYNNEISEKSEIFDDQFSVERPDGSNFTLKIRSTKLEDSAMYFCASSMGLAGSEQFFGPGTRLTVL.

This clonotype was detected many times. The chain carries TRBV28 and TRBJ2-5, with 7 bases identical to TRBD2. The germline V gene has CDR1 MDHEN and CDR2 SYDVKM. Trimming cost V 5 bases and J 3 bases; bases outside gene matches: 9. This CDR3 has 15 residues. The chain's CDR3 is CASSLPRGGEETQYF. As DNA, the CDR3 is TGTGCCAGCAGTCTACCGAGGGGAGGGGAAGAGACCCAGTACTTC.

The rearrangement joins TRBV11-1 to TRBJ1-2; D gene uncertain. CDR3 length equals 13 residues. Trimming shortened V by 3 bases and J by 5 bases, and 10 bases separated the two germline ends. Germline-derived CDR1 and CDR2 are SGHAT and FQDESV (reference sequence). As DNA, the CDR3 is TGTGCCAGCAGCTTTAACACCGGTTATGGCTACACCTTC. Its translation is CASSFNTGYGYTF.

This clonotype has a handful of counts. The chain couples TRBV7-8 to TRBJ2-2, with 7 nucleotides matching TRBD1. Germline lookup yields CDR1 SGHVS and CDR2 FQNEAQ. The CDR3 consists of 15 residues. Trimming at V came to 3 bases and at J to 5 bases, leaving 6 bases not matched to a gene. In DNA, the CDR3 is TGTGCCAGCAGCTTTACAGGGGTCGGAACCGGGGAGCTGTTTTTT. This gives the protein CASSFTGVGTGELFF.

V usage is TRBV11-3 and J usage is TRBJ2-5, with 10 bases fitting TRBD2. The CDR3 has 17 amino acids. Germline V gives CDR1 SGHNT, CDR2 YENEEA. J lost 5 bases, V lost 3 bases, and 12 bases had no gene match. The CDR3, as DNA: TGTGCCAGCAGCTTTGAGACTAGCGGGTACCCGGGTGAGACCCAGTACTTC. Translating it yields CASSFETSGYPGETQYF.